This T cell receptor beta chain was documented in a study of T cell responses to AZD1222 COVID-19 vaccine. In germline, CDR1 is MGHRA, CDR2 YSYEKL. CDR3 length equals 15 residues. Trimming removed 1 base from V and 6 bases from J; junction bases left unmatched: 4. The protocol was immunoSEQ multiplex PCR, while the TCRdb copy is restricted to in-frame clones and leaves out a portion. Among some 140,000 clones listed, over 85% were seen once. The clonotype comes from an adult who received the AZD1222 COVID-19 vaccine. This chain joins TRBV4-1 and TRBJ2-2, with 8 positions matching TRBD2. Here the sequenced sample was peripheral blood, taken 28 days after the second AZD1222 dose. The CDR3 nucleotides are TGCGCCAGCAGCCAAGGAAGCGGGGGTGCCGGGGAGCTGTTTTTT. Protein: CASSQGSGGAGELFF.